The 6 T cell receptor beta chains listed next were all sequenced from one sample in a study of blood T cell repertoires in COVID-19. TCRdb keeps only in-frame clones here, not all; method: immunoSEQ multiplex PCR. The profile shows more than 300,000 clones, 90% of them singletons. Sequenced material: PBMCs or T cells enriched from blood (not recorded which). The receptors here all came from a woman in her 30s who had been exposed to COVID-19.

The chain is built from TRBV5-4 and TRBJ2-3, with TRBD2 matching 13 bases. Germline V gives CDR1 SGHNT, CDR2 YYREEE (reference sequence). Trimming removed 4 bases from V and 0 bases from J; junction bases left unmatched: 2. CDR3 length: 16 amino acids. This CDR3 is CASSRGLAGSTDTQYF. The DNA of the CDR3 is TGTGCCAGCAGCAGGGGACTAGCGGGGAGCACAGATACGCAGTATTTT.

The V gene is TRBV2, the J gene TRBJ1-4; D is possibly TRBD1 (5 bases). Looked up from germline, CDR1 is SNHLY and CDR2 is FYNNEI. The germline V and J ends were trimmed by 2 bases and 8 bases, with 15 bases remaining between them. CDR3 size: 15 residues. CDR3 region: CASSERTQLREKLFF. CDR3 nucleotide sequence: TGTGCCAGCAGTGAAAGGACACAGCTCCGGGAAAAACTGTTTTTT.

The chain joins TRBV27 to TRBJ1-2, with 8 bases identical to TRBD1. This CDR3 comprises 13 residues. J was trimmed by 3 bases and V by 6 bases; bases with no gene match: 3. Germline-derived CDR1 and CDR2 are MNHEY and SMNVEV (reference sequence). CDR3 sequence reads: CASRTTGDYGYTF. The CDR3 coding sequence is TGTGCCAGCAGGACGACAGGGGACTATGGCTACACCTTC.

The chain carries TRBV6-5 and TRBJ2-5, with a possible D match to TRBD1 (5 bases). This CDR3 region has 14 residues. Per the germline V gene, CDR1 is MNHEY and CDR2 is SVGAGI. Trimming shortened V by 8 bases and J by 0 bases, and 13 bases separated the two germline ends. This CDR3 is CASSKGLHQETQYF. The CDR3 DNA reads TGTGCCAGCTCGAAGGGGCTACACCAAGAGACCCAGTACTTC.

The chain recombines TRBV6-6 with TRBJ1-5; a possible D gene is TRBD1 (6 bases). The V and J ends lost 4 bases and 5 bases respectively, with 9 bases between them. Germline V gives CDR1 MNHNY, CDR2 SVGAGI (reference sequence). CDR3 length: 13 amino acids. The DNA of the CDR3 is TGTGCCAGCAGTTCGGACAGTTATCAGCCCCAGCATTTT. It translates to CASSSDSYQPQHF.

This clone was counted only a few times. The chain couples TRBV19 to TRBJ1-1; a possible D gene is TRBD1 (5 bases). Trimming removed 3 bases from V and 0 bases from J, with 8 bases in between. The CDR3 extends over 14 amino acids. Germline V gene data show CDR1 as LNHDA and CDR2 as SQIVND (reference sequence). CDR3 region: CASSMTVMNTEAFF. CDR3 coding DNA: TGTGCCAGTAGTATGACAGTAATGAACACTGAAGCTTTCTTT.